This TCR beta chain emerged from a study of T cell repertoires in cytomegalovirus infection. Broader study findings: Cumulative public TCR beta family frequency identified carriers of CMV plus the relevant HLA. Dominant in the ex vivo response were TCR beta clonotypes restricted by HLA-C and specific for CMV.

Germline-derived CDR1 and CDR2 are SGHTA and FQGNSA. The CDR3 consists of 13 residues. Deletions cut 5 bases from V and 2 bases from J, with 10 bases between. This clonotype was seen at least ten times. Its antigen is not identified. TCRdb re-analysed the reads in MiXCR, keeping a single row per CDR3 protein. Among under 300,000 distinct CDR3 sequences listed, 12% were seen once. The genes are TRBV7-2 and TRBJ2-7; no definite D call. The clonotype originates from a human donor in good health (CMV status not recorded). Some clones in this sample may be carry-over from other donors' samples. Sequencing was carried out using PBMCs. The CDR3 coding sequence is TGTGCCAGCAGCCCAGATGGAGCCTACGAGCAGTACTTC. This codes for CASSPDGAYEQYF.